This passage covers 14 T cell receptor beta chains from one sample sequenced in a study of T cell responses to AZD1222 COVID-19 vaccine. Produced via immunoSEQ multiplex PCR; TCRdb's table is partial and in-frame only. The repertoire holds 100,000 to 140,000 clones, with approximately 90% as singletons. The material sequenced was peripheral blood, taken 28 days after the second AZD1222 dose. These receptors came from an adult who received the AZD1222 COVID-19 vaccine.

V usage is TRBV14 and J usage is TRBJ1-2; D not certain. Trimming left V 1 base short and J 0 bases short, with 9 bases between. Per germline, CDR1 SGHDN and CDR2 FVKESK. The CDR3 totals 15 residues. CDR3 amino acids: CASSQGRASNYGYTF. The CDR3 bases are TGTGCCAGCAGCCAAGGGAGGGCTTCTAACTATGGCTACACCTTC.

The V call is TRBV7-9, the J call TRBJ1-1; 9 bases are shared with TRBD1. Germline CDR1 is SEHNR and CDR2 is FQNEAQ (reference sequence). After removal of 4 bases from V and 4 bases from J, the junction contained 7 bases not matched to a gene. The CDR3 is 15 residues long. CDR3 sequence: CASSSPGQGPTEAFF. In DNA, the CDR3 is TGTGCCAGCAGCTCCCCGGGACAGGGCCCCACTGAAGCTTTCTTT.

The rearrangement uses TRBV18 and TRBJ1-2; D gene unclear. CDR1 and CDR2 from the germline V gene are KGHSH and LQKENI. The ends were cut back, 6 bases at V and 0 bases at J, with 14 bases in the middle. The CDR3 sequence is 15 residues long. The CDR3 region has the DNA TGTGCCAGCTCTCCTTATGATACCGCTAACTATGGCTACACCTTC. This gives the protein CASSPYDTANYGYTF.

For this clone: At one end the junction does not follow the germline gene, possibly because of a read error. The chain recombines TRBV7-7 with TRBJ2-7, with 9 bases lining up with TRBD1. The germline gives CDR1 SSHAT, CDR2 FNYEAQ (reference sequence). CDR3 length: 15 amino acids. Here the CDR3 DNA reads TGTGCTAGCAGCTTAGGACAGGGGCCGATCTACGAGCAGTACTTC. Its protein product is CASSLGQGPIYEQYF.

This clone was detected once. The chain carries TRBV10-3 and TRBJ2-7; D not certain. CDR1 ENHRY and CDR2 SYGVKD come from the germline V gene. CDR3 length: 11 residues. V lost 3 bases and J 5 bases, leaving 5 bases between the germline ends. This CDR3 reads CAISELDEQYF. The DNA of the CDR3 is TGTGCCATCAGTGAATTGGACGAGCAGTACTTC.

This clone was detected a few times. This chain joins TRBV15 and TRBJ1-4, with D perhaps matching TRBD1 (5 bases). Looked up from germline, CDR1 is LNHNV and CDR2 is YYDKDF (reference sequence). V lost 3 bases, J lost 5 bases, and 10 bases lay in between. The CDR3 contains 14 residues. The CDR3 nucleotides are TGTGCCACCAGCAGGGAAAAGGGGAATGAAAAACTGTTTTTT. Amino acid sequence: CATSREKGNEKLFF.

The CDR3 sequence is CASSMGPQHF. DNA of the CDR3: TGTGCCAGTAGTATGGGACCCCAGCATTTT. V gene TRBV19 combines with J gene TRBJ1-5; no reliable D call. CDR3 length equals 10 residues. V gave up 3 bases and J gave up 10 bases, with 4 bases separating them. CDR1 is LNHDA and CDR2 is SQIVND in the germline V gene (reference sequence).

A single count supports this clone. The DNA of the CDR3 is TGTGCCAGCAGCATCCAAGGGACAGGGAACAATGAGCAGTTCTTC. Encoded protein: CASSIQGTGNNEQFF. This chain links TRBV5-5 with TRBJ2-1, with 9 bases matching TRBD1. CDR3 length equals 15 residues. Germline V gives CDR1 SGHKS, CDR2 YYEKEE (reference sequence). The V gene end was trimmed by 4 bases and the J gene end by 5 bases; junction bases not matched to a gene: 7.

The chain links TRBV28 to TRBJ2-3; 8 positions match TRBD1. Germline values: CDR1 MDHEN, CDR2 SYDVKM. This CDR3 has 15 residues. V was clipped by 5 bases and J by 0 bases; unmatched bases: 4. In DNA, the CDR3 is TGTGCCAGCAGTGGGACAGGTCTTAGCACAGATACGCAGTATTTT. It specifies CASSGTGLSTDTQYF. The full variable domain, its missing parts supplied by reference TRBV28 and TRBJ2-3, is DVKVTQSSRYLVKRTGEKVFLECVQDMDHENMFWYRQDPGLGLRLIYFSYDVKMKEKGDIPEGYSVSREKKERFSLILESASTNQTSMYLCASSGTGLSTDTQYFGPGTRLTVL.

The chain carries TRBV5-6 and TRBJ1-2; D uncertain. V dropped 4 bases and J dropped 5 bases, with 6 bases sitting between them. The germline V gene encodes CDR1 SGHDT and CDR2 YYEEEE. This CDR3 region has 11 residues. CDR3 sequence (DNA): TGTGCCAGCAGCCCCGGGTATGGCTACACCTTC. Protein: CASSPGYGYTF.

This rearrangement joins TRBV6-5 to TRBJ2-6; TRBD1 might be the D (6 bases). Germline V lookup: CDR1 MNHEY, CDR2 SVGAGI. This CDR3 spans 15 amino acids. The V gene lost 7 bases and the J gene lost 3 bases, with 13 bases spanning the gap. In DNA, the CDR3 is TGTGCCAGCACCACAACAGGGAGTGGGGCCAACGTCCTGACTTTC. This sequence encodes CASTTTGSGANVLTF.

This chain links TRBV7-9 with TRBJ2-2; D ambiguous. Germline-derived CDR1 and CDR2 are SEHNR and FQNEAQ (reference sequence). The CDR3 sequence is 14 residues long. V lost 0 bases and J 0 bases, leaving 2 bases between the germline ends. CDR3 sequence (DNA): TGTGCCAGCAGCTTAGCCGCGAACACCGGGGAGCTGTTTTTT. This codes for CASSLAANTGELFF. Based on the CDR3 plus reference TRBV7-9 and TRBJ2-2, the full variable domain is DTGVSQNPRHKITKRGQNVTFRCDPISEHNRLYWYRQTLGQGPEFLTYFQNEAQLEKSRLLSDRFSAERPKGSFSTLEIQRTEQGDSAMYLCASSLAANTGELFFGEGSRLTVL.

V is TRBV5-1 and J is TRBJ1-1; D is unclear. The CDR3 length is 16 residues. From germline, CDR1 is SGHRS and CDR2 YFSETQ. Deletions cut 0 bases from V and 1 base from J, with 13 bases between. DNA for the CDR3: TGCGCCAGCAGCTTGGGCGTCAGTATGTCGAACACTGAAGCTTTCTTT. Its translation is CASSLGVSMSNTEAFF.

The chain is built from TRBV24-1 and TRBJ1-3; D is undetermined. Germline V lookup: CDR1 KGHDR, CDR2 SFDVKD. Trimming shortened V by 4 bases and J by 4 bases, and 16 bases separated the two germline ends. The CDR3 runs 16 residues. The CDR3 DNA reads as TGTGCCACCAGTGACCCTGGCCAGGAGGGAGGAAACACCATATATTTT. Translated, it gives CATSDPGQEGGNTIYF.